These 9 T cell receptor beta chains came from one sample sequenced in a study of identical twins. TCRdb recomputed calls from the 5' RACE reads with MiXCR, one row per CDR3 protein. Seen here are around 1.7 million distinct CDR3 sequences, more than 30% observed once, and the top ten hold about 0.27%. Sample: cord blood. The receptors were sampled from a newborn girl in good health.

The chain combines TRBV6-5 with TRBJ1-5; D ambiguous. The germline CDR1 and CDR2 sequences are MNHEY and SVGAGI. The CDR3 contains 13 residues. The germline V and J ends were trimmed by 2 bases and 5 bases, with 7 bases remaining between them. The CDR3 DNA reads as TGTGCCAGCAGTTACAAGAGGGATCAGCCCCAGCATTTT. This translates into CASSYKRDQPQHF.

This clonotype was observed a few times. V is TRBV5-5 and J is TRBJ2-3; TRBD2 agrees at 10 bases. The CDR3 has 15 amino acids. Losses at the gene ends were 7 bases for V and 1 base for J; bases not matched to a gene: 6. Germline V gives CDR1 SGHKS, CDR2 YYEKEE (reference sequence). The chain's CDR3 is CASHSGGGGTDTQYF. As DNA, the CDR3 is TGTGCCAGCCACAGCGGGGGGGGTGGCACAGATACGCAGTATTTT.

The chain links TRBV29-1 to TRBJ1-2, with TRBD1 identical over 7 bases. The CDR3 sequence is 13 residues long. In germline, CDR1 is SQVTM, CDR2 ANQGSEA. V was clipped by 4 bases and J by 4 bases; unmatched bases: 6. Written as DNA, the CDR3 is TGCAGCGTTGGGCAGGGGGGGTTCTATGGCTACACCTTC. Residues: CSVGQGGFYGYTF.

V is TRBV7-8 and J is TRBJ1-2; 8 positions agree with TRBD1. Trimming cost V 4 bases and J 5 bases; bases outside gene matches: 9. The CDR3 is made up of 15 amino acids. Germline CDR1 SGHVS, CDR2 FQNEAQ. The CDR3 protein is CASSSTLQGEYGYTF. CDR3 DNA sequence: TGTGCCAGCAGCTCCACCCTACAGGGGGAGTATGGCTACACCTTC.

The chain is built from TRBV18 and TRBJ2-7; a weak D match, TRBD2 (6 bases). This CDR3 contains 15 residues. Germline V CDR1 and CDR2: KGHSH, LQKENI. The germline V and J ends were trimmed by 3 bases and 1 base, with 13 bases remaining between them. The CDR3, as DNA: TGTGCCAGCTCACCGGGAATAGCGGTGTCCTACGAGCAGTACTTC. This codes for CASSPGIAVSYEQYF.

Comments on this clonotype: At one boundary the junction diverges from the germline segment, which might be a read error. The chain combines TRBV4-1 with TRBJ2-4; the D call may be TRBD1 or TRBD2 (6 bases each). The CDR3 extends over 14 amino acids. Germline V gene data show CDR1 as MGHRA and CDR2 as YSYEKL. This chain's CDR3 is CASSQDWGAQLVSF. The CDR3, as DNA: TGCGCCAGCAGCCAAGATTGGGGGGCGCAATTAGTTTCCTTC.

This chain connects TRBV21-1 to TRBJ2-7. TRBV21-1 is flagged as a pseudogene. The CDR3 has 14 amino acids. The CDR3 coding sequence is TGTGCCAGCTTTGGGGATTCGTTCTCCTACGAGCAGTACTTC. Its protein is CASFGDSFSYEQYF.

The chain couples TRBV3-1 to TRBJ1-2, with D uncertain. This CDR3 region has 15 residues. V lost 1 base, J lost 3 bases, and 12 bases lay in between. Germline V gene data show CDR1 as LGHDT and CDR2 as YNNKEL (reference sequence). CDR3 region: CASSQVNVGDYGYTF. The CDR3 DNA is TGTGCCAGCAGCCAAGTCAACGTTGGGGACTATGGCTACACCTTC.

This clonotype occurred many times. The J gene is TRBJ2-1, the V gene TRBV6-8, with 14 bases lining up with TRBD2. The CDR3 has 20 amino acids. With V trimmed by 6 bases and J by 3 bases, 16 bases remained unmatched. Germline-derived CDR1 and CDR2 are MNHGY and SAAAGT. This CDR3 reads CASSSRTSGGLLRVYNEQFF. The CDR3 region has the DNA TGTGCCAGCAGCTCCAGGACTAGCGGGGGGCTCCTCCGCGTCTACAATGAGCAGTTCTTC.